What follows are 8 T cell receptor beta chains derived from one specimen sequenced in a study of human T cells and chemical hapten exposure. Time point described: patch test 2, 6 weeks after DPC sensitization. Noted treatment: therapeutic diphenylcyclopropenone sensitization with weekly scalp DPC. In TCRdb, the RACE reads were re-called with MiXCR into one record per CDR3 protein. This sample yields tens of thousands of distinct CDR3 sequences, of which around 10% are seen a single time; around 2.1% belongs to the top ten. The specimen comprised whole blood, sampled in connection with sensitization to the hapten diphenylcyclopropenone (DPC). The source of these receptors is a man aged 40-55 years with alopecia areata. Some clones in this sample may be carry-over from other donors' samples.

This clonotype was detected only a few times. CDR3 bases: TGTGCCAGCAGTTACTCCCTGACAGGAGATTCTGAAGCTTTCTTT. Translated: CASSYSLTGDSEAFF. V gene TRBV6-5 combines with J gene TRBJ1-1, with D perhaps matching TRBD1 (6 bases). Between the trimmed V and J ends, which lost 0 bases and 6 bases, there was a span of 14 bases. CDR1 is MNHEY, CDR2 SVGAGI, per germline. The CDR3 has 15 amino acids.

This clonotype has a handful of counts. The rearrangement uses TRBV5-4 and TRBJ2-1; 10 nucleotides line up with TRBD1. This CDR3 is built from 17 residues. The V gene's germline CDR1 is SGHNT and CDR2 YYREEE (reference sequence). The trim removed 4 bases at V and 0 bases at J, leaving 7 bases unmatched. CDR3 amino acids: CASSQDRGESSYNEQFF. The CDR3 nucleotides are TGTGCCAGCAGCCAGGACAGGGGGGAAAGCTCCTACAATGAGCAGTTCTTC.

The rearrangement joins TRBV6-6 to TRBJ2-6, with TRBD1 matching 8 bases. This CDR3 comprises 18 residues. In germline, CDR1 is MNHNY, CDR2 SVGAGI (reference sequence). J lost 0 bases, V lost 6 bases, and 10 bases had no gene match. The DNA of the CDR3 is TGTGCCAGCAGCTCTCCAGGGGGCCCCTCCTCTGGGGCCAACGTCCTGACTTTC. Translating gives CASSSPGGPSSGANVLTF.

The chain recombines TRBV30 with TRBJ2-3; tentatively, D is TRBD2 (5 bases). V lost 4 bases and J lost 0, with 8 bases in between. Germline V gives CDR1 GTSNPN, CDR2 SVGIG (reference sequence). The CDR3 is made up of 13 amino acids. The CDR3 loop reads CAWIGGSTDTQYF. The CDR3 coding sequence is TGTGCCTGGATTGGCGGGAGCACAGATACGCAGTATTTT.

This clonotype was observed a handful of times. This chain connects TRBV7-3 to TRBJ1-1; possibly TRBD1 for D (5 bases). This CDR3 is 16 amino acids long. The germline CDR1 and CDR2 sequences are SGHTA and FQGTGA. V lost 5 bases to trimming and J lost 2 bases, with 18 bases between them. In DNA form, the CDR3 reads TGTGCCAGCAGCCAATCCGCCAGGGTCGAAAACACTGAAGCTTTCTTT. The encoded protein is CASSQSARVENTEAFF.

The chain recombines TRBV7-2 with TRBJ2-1, with 8 bases aligning to TRBD2. This CDR3 is built from 17 residues. Germline assignment: CDR1 SGHTA and CDR2 FQGNSA. V gave up 2 bases and J gave up 10 bases; unmatched junction bases: 16. CDR3 region: CASSLRAGLGSRFEQFF. The CDR3 DNA reads as TGTGCCAGCAGCTTACGCGCGGGACTAGGTTCCCGTTTCGAGCAGTTCTTC.

This clonotype was detected only a few times. The chain combines TRBV2 with TRBJ2-1, with 7 bases fitting TRBD2. The CDR3 loop spans 15 amino acids. V was pared by 2 bases and J by 2 bases, with 3 bases of the junction left unmatched. Germline CDR1 and CDR2: SNHLY and FYNNEI. CDR3 region: CASSELAAPYNEQFF. The CDR3 bases are TGTGCCAGCAGTGAACTAGCGGCCCCCTACAATGAGCAGTTCTTC.

This clonotype was seen a few times. The V and J genes are TRBV3-1 and TRBJ2-7; D perhaps matches TRBD2 (5 bases). Trimming removed 3 bases from V and 7 bases from J, with 13 bases in between. Germline V gene data show CDR1 as LGHDT and CDR2 as YNNKEL (reference sequence). This CDR3 is built from 13 residues. The CDR3 DNA follows: TGTGCCAGCAGCCAGTCGCGGGCCAGGGAGCAGTACTTC. It translates to CASSQSRAREQYF.